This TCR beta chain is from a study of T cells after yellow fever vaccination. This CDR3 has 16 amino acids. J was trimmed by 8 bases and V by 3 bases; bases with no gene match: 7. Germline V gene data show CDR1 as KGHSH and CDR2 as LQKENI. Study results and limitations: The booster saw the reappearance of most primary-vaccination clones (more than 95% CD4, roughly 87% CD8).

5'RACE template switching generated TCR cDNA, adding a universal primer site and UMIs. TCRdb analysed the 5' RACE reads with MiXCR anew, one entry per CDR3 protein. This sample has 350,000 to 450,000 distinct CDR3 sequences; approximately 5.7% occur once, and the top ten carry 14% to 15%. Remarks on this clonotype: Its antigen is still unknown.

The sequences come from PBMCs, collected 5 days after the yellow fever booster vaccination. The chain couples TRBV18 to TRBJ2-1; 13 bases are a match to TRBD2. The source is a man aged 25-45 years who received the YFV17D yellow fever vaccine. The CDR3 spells CASSPGLAGLKDEQFF. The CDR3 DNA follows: TGTGCCAGCTCACCGGGACTAGCGGGATTAAAGGATGAGCAGTTCTTC.